A selection of T cell receptor beta chains follows, all from one sample in a study of Ad26.COV2.S vaccination and SARS-CoV-2 variants. Measured with immunoSEQ multiplex PCR; TCRdb has only the in-frame clones, and not every one. The table has 300,000 to 400,000 clones, roughly 91% seen once. This sample comprised peripheral blood, obtained in a trial of Ad26.COV2.S vaccine versus placebo. The receptors were gathered from a person aged 18-65 years who received the Ad26.COV2.S COVID-19 vaccine or a placebo. The CDR3 runs from the conserved cysteine through the conserved F or W. Each record gives: CDR3 length, D gene, clone size, J gene, V gene, CDR3 protein, CDR3 DNA. D genes are given only for firm matches. Some rows mark clone size as missing; the rest say once, few, many or name a class of expanded clone.

14 TRBD1 once TRBJ2-7 TRBV10-2 CASSTGTGSYEQYF TGCGCCAGCAGTACCGGGACAGGGTCCTACGAGCAGTACTTC
13 NA few TRBJ2-7 TRBV28 CAGREAGNYEQYF TGTGCCGGTCGCGAGGCGGGGAATTACGAGCAGTACTTC
17 NA NA TRBJ1-2 TRBV7-2 CASSLSRTNAANYGYTF TGTGCCAGCAGCTTATCTCGGACCAACGCAGCTAACTATGGCTACACCTTC
17 TRBD1 NA TRBJ2-2 TRBV9 CASTGIRTGGRTGELFF TGTGCCAGCACCGGTATTAGGACAGGGGGAAGAACCGGGGAGCTGTTTTTT
14 NA once TRBJ2-7 TRBV5-1 CASSGGAGSYEQYF TGCGCCAGCAGTGGCGGGGCAGGGAGTTACGAGCAGTACTTC
14 NA few TRBJ1-3 TRBV6-6 CASSYRGAGNTIYF TGTGCCAGCAGTTATCGGGGGGCAGGAAACACCATATATTTT
15 NA NA TRBJ2-2 TRBV6-2/TRBV6-3 CASSYSSLRAGELFF TGTGCCAGCAGTTACTCGAGCTTGCGGGCCGGGGAGCTGTTTTTT
15 TRBD2 NA TRBJ2-1 TRBV3-1/TRBV3-2 CASIPGTSGSNEQFF TGTGCCAGCATCCCCGGGACTAGCGGAAGTAATGAGCAGTTCTTC
15 TRBD1 NA TRBJ2-7 TRBV5-1 CASSYRPGTGAEQYF TGCGCCAGCAGCTATCGTCCCGGGACAGGAGCCGAGCAGTACTTC
13 NA NA TRBJ1-2 TRBV5-6 CASSLDFGEGYTF TGTGCCAGCAGCTTGGATTTCGGGGAAGGCTACACCTTC
12 TRBD1 NA TRBJ1-2 TRBV10-3 CAMGQANYGYTF TGTGCCATGGGACAGGCTAACTATGGCTACACCTTC
13 NA once TRBJ1-2 TRBV7-9 CASSLDRVQGYTF TGTGCCAGCAGCTTAGACAGGGTACAGGGCTACACCTTC
17 TRBD2 NA TRBJ2-3 TRBV25-1 CASSDPSSGGPGDTQYF TGTGCCAGCAGTGATCCATCTAGCGGGGGGCCGGGGGATACGCAGTATTTT
15 TRBD2 NA TRBJ2-2 TRBV28 CASSTGGTNTGELFF TGTGCCAGCAGTACCGGGGGGACCAACACCGGGGAGCTGTTTTTT
15 NA NA TRBJ2-7 TRBV27 CASSDQPTESYEQYF TGTGCCAGCAGCGACCAACCGACCGAGTCCTACGAGCAGTACTTC
15 NA NA TRBJ2-5 TRBV11-3 CASSLGDRSQETQYF TGTGCCAGCAGCTTAGGAGACAGGAGCCAAGAGACCCAGTACTTC
14 NA NA TRBJ2-5 TRBV9 CASSVGSEPETQYF TGTGCCAGCAGCGTAGGTTCGGAACCAGAGACCCAGTACTTC
15 NA NA TRBJ1-2 TRBV14 CASSRGPQANYGYTF TGTGCCAGCAGCCGAGGACCGCAAGCTAACTATGGCTACACCTTC
14 NA NA TRBJ1-1 TRBV2 CASIGASAGTEAFF TGTGCCAGCATCGGGGCCTCCGCAGGGACTGAAGCTTTCTTT
13 NA NA TRBJ2-1 TRBV7-3 CASSLPPASEQFF TGTGCCAGCAGCCTACCTCCCGCGAGTGAGCAGTTCTTC
14 NA NA TRBJ1-6 TRBV2 CASSVLAPASPLHF TGTGCCAGCAGTGTCTTAGCGCCCGCCTCACCCCTCCACTTT
16 NA NA TRBJ2-7 TRBV30 CAWTSFDGTGNYEQYF TGTGCCTGGACTTCCTTCGACGGGACGGGGAACTACGAGCAGTACTTC
16 TRBD1 NA TRBJ2-1 TRBV4-3 CASSQTTGGNYNEQFF TGCGCCAGCAGCCAAACGACAGGGGGCAACTACAATGAGCAGTTCTTC
13 NA NA TRBJ1-1 TRBV29-1 CSVSAQGVSEAFF TGCAGCGTTAGCGCTCAGGGAGTCTCTGAAGCTTTCTTT
14 NA NA TRBJ2-7 TRBV7-2 CASSSGELLYEQYF TGTGCCAGCAGCTCGGGGGAGCTCCTCTACGAGCAGTACTTC
16 TRBD1 NA TRBJ1-1 TRBV5-1 CASSLEGPGQGAEAFF TGCGCCAGCAGCTTAGAGGGGCCGGGACAGGGGGCTGAAGCTTTCTTT
14 NA NA TRBJ2-3 TRBV5-1 CASSSDSYTDTQYF TGCGCCAGCAGCTCGGACTCTTACACAGATACGCAGTATTTT
16 NA once TRBJ2-4 TRBV4-2 CASSQASGLAKNIQYF TGTGCCAGCAGCCAAGCCTCAGGACTAGCCAAAAACATTCAGTACTTC
14 NA once TRBJ2-3 TRBV30 CAWSRGSSTDTQYF TGTGCCTGGAGCCGGGGGTCTAGCACAGATACGCAGTATTTT
16 NA NA TRBJ2-3 TRBV4-2 CASSQATRPNTDTQYF TGTGCCAGCAGCCAAGCGACTAGACCTAACACAGATACGCAGTATTTT
15 NA NA TRBJ2-3 TRBV7-8 CASSPLELVSDTQYF TGTGCCAGCAGCCCGCTGGAGCTCGTTTCCGATACGCAGTATTTT
15 TRBD1 NA TRBJ1-1 TRBV7-9 CASSLGGQGDTEAFF TGTGCCAGCAGCCTCGGGGGACAGGGAGACACTGAAGCTTTCTTT
13 TRBD1 NA TRBJ1-2 TRBV19 CASTQGRGYGYTF TGTGCCAGCACACAGGGGCGCGGCTATGGCTACACCTTC
15 TRBD2 NA TRBJ2-2 TRBV18 CASSQPGTRTGELFF TGTGCCAGCTCACAGCCGGGGACTAGGACCGGGGAGCTGTTTTTT
18 TRBD1 NA TRBJ1-4 TRBV7-9 CASSLGDRGSSTNEKLFF TGTGCCAGCAGCTTAGGGGACAGGGGGTCCTCAACTAATGAAAAACTGTTTTTT
15 TRBD2 NA TRBJ2-5 TRBV9 CASTRGGLGSETQYF TGTGCCAGCACCCGAGGGGGACTAGGGTCGGAGACCCAGTACTTC
15 NA NA TRBJ2-5 TRBV4-1 CASSQDSGVGETQYF TGCGCCAGCAGCCAAGATTCAGGGGTGGGAGAGACCCAGTACTTC
14 TRBD2 NA TRBJ2-7 TRBV4-1 CASTRGVGSYEQYF TGCGCCAGCACCCGGGGGGTAGGGTCCTACGAGCAGTACTTC
14 NA few TRBJ2-2 TRBV27 CASSMTSGAGELFF TGTGCCAGCAGCATGACTAGTGGCGCCGGGGAGCTGTTTTTT
13 NA once TRBJ1-1 TRBV6-5 CASSSRGNTEAFF TGTGCCAGCAGTTCGAGGGGGAACACTGAAGCTTTCTTT
16 TRBD1 NA TRBJ1-1 TRBV9 CASSVGQGGLYTEAFF TGTGCCAGCAGCGTAGGACAGGGGGGCTTATACACTGAAGCTTTCTTT
17 TRBD2 NA TRBJ2-1 TRBV7-6 CASSLALGGGAYNEQFF TGTGCCAGCAGCTTAGCGCTGGGCGGGGGGGCCTACAATGAGCAGTTCTTC
12 NA NA TRBJ2-3 TRBV7-3 CASSLISDTQYF TGTGCCAGCAGCTTAATTTCGGATACGCAGTATTTT
13 NA once TRBJ1-1 TRBV7-2 CASSAGLNTEAFF TGTGCCAGCAGCGCAGGACTGAACACTGAAGCTTTCTTT
16 TRBD1 NA TRBJ1-2 TRBV27 CASRPAGATGDYGYTF TGTGCCAGCAGACCTGCGGGGGCCACAGGGGACTATGGCTACACCTTC
20 TRBD1 NA TRBJ2-2 TRBV4-1 CASSQDSGTGFRDLTGELFF TGCGCCAGCAGCCAAGATTCCGGGACAGGGTTTCGGGATCTCACCGGGGAGCTGTTTTTT
14 TRBD1 few TRBJ2-7 TRBV19 CASSSLDRAYEQYF TGTGCCAGTAGTTCGCTGGACAGGGCCTACGAGCAGTACTTC
15 NA NA TRBJ1-3 TRBV18 CASSPDRNSGNTIYF TGTGCCAGCTCACCTGACAGAAACTCTGGAAACACCATATATTTT
17 NA NA TRBJ2-6 TRBV30 CAWRTGPWVSGANVLTF TGTGCCTGGAGGACAGGCCCTTGGGTCTCTGGGGCCAACGTCCTGACTTTC
11 NA NA TRBJ1-1 TRBV11-2 CASIRASRAFF TGTGCCAGCATCCGGGCCAGCCGAGCTTTCTTT
12 NA NA TRBJ1-3 TRBV12-3/TRBV12-4 CASSSDGGTIYF TGTGCCAGCAGTTCAGACGGGGGCACCATATATTTT
17 TRBD1 NA TRBJ1-2 TRBV4-3 CASSQDSRGRRYYGYTF TGCGCCAGCAGCCAAGATAGCAGGGGGCGCCGCTACTATGGCTACACCTTC
13 TRBD1 NA TRBJ1-2 TRBV12-3/TRBV12-4 CASSFGTDYGYTF TGTGCCAGCAGTTTTGGGACAGACTATGGCTACACCTTC
14 NA NA TRBJ1-3 TRBV7-9 CASSVTGSGNTIYF TGTGCCAGCAGCGTCACAGGGTCTGGAAACACCATATATTTT